Presented here are 21 T cell receptor beta chains from one specimen sequenced in a study of vaccination and CD4 T cells after COVID-19. Once obtained from cultured CD4+ T cells, the DNA was sequenced using the Oncomine TCR Beta short-read assay. Each CDR3 protein gets one entry after TCRdb re-called the PCR reads with MiXCR. The repertoire includes 3,000 to 4,000 distinct CDR3 sequences, roughly two thirds of them detected once, and around 34% sits in the top ten. Their antigen targets remain unknown. Stated treatment: roughly nine-day PBMC culture with coronavirus spike peptide pools or control peptides (ViraFEST assay). Sequenced material: CD4+ T cells from blood, cultured in vitro. The receptor set was obtained from a human donor who had recovered from COVID-19.

The CDR3 sequence is CAISGGDQRSYEQYF. Here the CDR3 DNA reads TGTGCCATCAGTGGGGGTGACCAGAGGTCCTACGAGCAGTACTTC. The V call is TRBV10-3, the J call TRBJ2-7; D is undetermined. The germline V gene has CDR1 ENHRY and CDR2 SYGVKD. Trimming removed 4 bases from V and 1 base from J, with 14 bases in between. There are 15 residues in the CDR3.

The chain uses TRBV2 and TRBJ1-2; D ambiguous. The V gene lost 6 bases and the J gene lost 2 bases, with 10 bases spanning the gap. The germline V gene encodes CDR1 SNHLY and CDR2 FYNNEI. The CDR3 covers 13 residues. The CDR3 region has the DNA TGTGCCAGCAGCGCCGACAAGAACTATGGCTACACCTTC. Translation: CASSADKNYGYTF.

V gene TRBV2 combines with J gene TRBJ1-1; 7 positions match TRBD1. The CDR3 runs to 14 residues. V shed 8 bases, J shed 8 bases, and the junction held 14 bases outside the gene matches. Looked up from germline, CDR1 is SNHLY and CDR2 is FYNNEI. In nucleotides, the CDR3 is TGTGCCAGCGTCCCTGGCAGGGGGACGGTAGAAGCTTTCTTT. This translates into CASVPGRGTVEAFF. Supplemented by reference TRBV2 and TRBJ1-1, the full variable domain reads EPEVTQTPSHQVTQMGQEVILRCVPISNHLYFYWYRQILGQKVEFLVSFYNNEISEKSEIFDDQFSVERPDGSNFTLKIRSTKLEDSAMYFCASVPGRGTVEAFFGQGTRLTVV.

For the CDR3, the DNA is TGTGCCATCACGGGCGCCTCTAACTATGGCTACACCTTC. It encodes CAITGASNYGYTF. The chain recombines TRBV10-3 with TRBJ1-2; D unresolved. The CDR3 consists of 13 residues. Trimming removed 7 bases from V and 0 bases from J, with 9 bases in between. The germline gives CDR1 ENHRY, CDR2 SYGVKD.

This sequence joins TRBV7-2 and TRBJ1-3; no firm D call. Germline CDR1 reads SGHTA; CDR2 reads FQGNSA. Trimming cost V 4 bases and J 7 bases, with 17 bases left between them. The CDR3 is 15 amino acids. The CDR3 protein is CASSSSLRSVNTIYF. CDR3 DNA sequence: TGTGCCAGCAGCTCAAGCCTCAGGTCCGTCAACACCATATATTTT.

The chain links TRBV12-3 or TRBV12-4 to TRBJ1-1; tentative D call: TRBD1 (5 bases). The CDR3 loop spans 15 amino acids. V lost 8 bases, J lost 1 base, and 17 bases lay in between. CDR3: CASLTGQGRNTEAFF. The DNA for the CDR3 is TGTGCCAGCCTCACGGGGCAGGGTCGGAACACTGAAGCTTTCTTT.

The rearrangement uses TRBV11-2 and TRBJ1-3, with D hard to call. The CDR3 is 13 residues long. V was trimmed by 1 base and J by 4 bases, leaving 5 bases between them. Germline lookup yields CDR1 SGHAT and CDR2 FQNNGV. CDR3 protein: CASSLVEGNTIYF. The DNA for the CDR3 is TGTGCCAGCAGCTTAGTTGAAGGAAACACCATATATTTT. The whole variable domain, remainder taken from reference TRBV11-2 and TRBJ1-3, is EAGVAQSPRYKIIEKRQSVAFWCNPISGHATLYWYQQILGQGPKLLIQFQNNGVVDDSQLPKDRFSAERLKGVDSTLKIQPAKLEDSAVYLCASSLVEGNTIYFGEGSWLTVV.

This clonotype occurred once. J is TRBJ1-1 and V is TRBV7-3, with D unclear. This CDR3 spans 14 amino acids. Germline CDR1 reads SGHTA; CDR2 reads FQGTGA. Trimming removed 6 bases from V and 3 bases from J, with 14 bases in between. The CDR3 sequence: CASRSPVEDTEAFF. The CDR3, as DNA: TGTGCCAGCAGGTCCCCAGTGGAGGACACTGAAGCTTTCTTT.

This clonotype was seen only a few times. The chain is built from TRBV7-2 and TRBJ1-5; D not certain. This CDR3 has 13 amino acids. Per germline, CDR1 SGHTA and CDR2 FQGNSA. The germline V and J ends were trimmed by 1 base and 6 bases, with 7 bases remaining between them. CDR3 amino acids: CASSLVWTQPQHF. The CDR3 DNA follows: TGTGCCAGCAGCTTAGTTTGGACTCAGCCCCAGCATTTT. Based on the CDR3 plus reference TRBV7-2 and TRBJ1-5, the full variable domain is GAGVSQSPSNKVTEKGKDVELRCDPISGHTALYWYRQSLGQGLEFLIYFQGNSAPDKSGLPSDRFSAERTGGSVSTLTIQRTQQEDSAVYLCASSLVWTQPQHFGDGTRLSIL.

The chain carries TRBV19 and TRBJ1-1; 9 bases agree with TRBD1. J gave up 4 bases and V 4 bases, and 7 bases lay outside the gene matches. Germline V CDR1 and CDR2: LNHDA, SQIVND (reference sequence). The CDR3 covers 15 residues. CDR3 region: CASSTGTGTGTEAFF. CDR3 nucleotide sequence: TGTGCCAGTAGTACAGGGACAGGGACGGGCACTGAAGCTTTCTTT.

The V gene is TRBV20-1, the J gene TRBJ2-1; TRBD2 aligns across 8 bases. This CDR3 is 13 amino acids long. Unmatched junction bases numbered 5, after V lost 6 bases and J lost 4 bases. Germline CDR1 is DFQATT and CDR2 is SNEGSKA (reference sequence). In DNA, the CDR3 is TGCAGTGCCAAGGGACTAGGGTACAATGAGCAGTTCTTC. This sequence encodes CSAKGLGYNEQFF.

The chain recombines TRBV27 with TRBJ1-3; D is unresolved. The CDR3 has 15 amino acids. Trimming shortened V by 6 bases and J by 0 bases, and 12 bases separated the two germline ends. The germline CDR1 and CDR2 sequences are MNHEY and SMNVEV (reference sequence). CDR3 sequence reads: CASRPGSTSGNTIYF. The CDR3 nucleotides are TGTGCCAGCAGGCCCGGGAGTACCTCTGGAAACACCATATATTTT.

This clonotype has just a few counts. This chain connects TRBV20-1 to TRBJ1-5; 9 nucleotides agree with TRBD1. Germline V gene data show CDR1 as DFQATT and CDR2 as SNEGSKA (reference sequence). The length of the CDR3 is 15 residues. Unmatched junction bases numbered 8, after V lost 1 base and J lost 7 bases. Written as DNA, the CDR3 is TGCAGTGCTAGAGCGATGACAGGGGGAGAACAGCCCCAGCATTTT. Translation gives CSARAMTGGEQPQHF.

The chain couples TRBV18 to TRBJ2-7; D gene unclear. Germline assignment: CDR1 KGHSH and CDR2 LQKENI. The V and J ends lost 1 base and 0 bases respectively, with 13 bases between them. The CDR3 spans 16 residues. CDR3 DNA sequence: TGTGCCAGCTCACCACAAAACGGCTTTCCCTCCTACGAGCAGTACTTC. This sequence encodes CASSPQNGFPSYEQYF. Together with reference TRBV18 and TRBJ2-7, the CDR3 gives the full variable domain: NAGVMQNPRHLVRRRGQEARLRCSPMKGHSHVYWYRQLPEEGLKFMVYLQKENIIDESGMPKERFSAEFPKEGPSILRIQQVVRGDSAAYFCASSPQNGFPSYEQYFGPGTRLTVT.

The chain joins TRBV6-1 to TRBJ2-7, with D uncertain. CDR3 length: 13 amino acids. Germline V gene sequence: CDR1 MNHNS, CDR2 SASEGT. Trimming took 2 bases from V and 3 from J, leaving 8 bases between them. This CDR3 is CASSEPNLYEQYF. The CDR3 coding sequence is TGTGCCAGCAGTGAACCAAACCTCTACGAGCAGTACTTC.

J is TRBJ1-2 and V is TRBV6-5; 9 positions match TRBD1. With V trimmed by 0 bases and J by 8 bases, 4 bases remained unmatched. Looked up from germline, CDR1 is MNHEY and CDR2 is SVGAGI. There are 14 residues in the CDR3. The CDR3 DNA is TGTGCCAGCAGTTACTCCGGGACAGGGAACGGCTACACCTTC. As protein: CASSYSGTGNGYTF.

This CDR3 reads CASRLSGTGRMNTEAFF. DNA for the CDR3: TGTGCCAGTAGATTGTCCGGGACAGGGAGGATGAACACTGAAGCTTTCTTT. This chain links TRBV19 with TRBJ1-1; 9 positions match TRBD1. Germline values: CDR1 LNHDA, CDR2 SQIVND (reference sequence). V dropped 6 bases and J dropped 0; count of bases not matched to a gene: 11. CDR3 length equals 17 residues.

The chain is built from TRBV20-1 and TRBJ1-2; 8 positions agree with TRBD1. Per germline, CDR1 DFQATT and CDR2 SNEGSKA (reference sequence). The CDR3 is 16 amino acids. Unmatched junction bases numbered 15, after V lost 6 bases and J lost 3 bases. The CDR3 nucleotides read TGCAGTGCCCTTTTCACCGGACAGGGCGGGTACTATGGCTACACCTTC. This translates into CSALFTGQGGYYGYTF.

This chain uses TRBV5-1 with TRBJ1-6; 7 bases align to TRBD1. Trimming at V came to 7 bases and at J to 8 bases, leaving 12 bases not matched to a gene. This CDR3 contains 15 residues. Germline values: CDR1 SGHRS, CDR2 YFSETQ. As DNA, the CDR3 is TGCGCCAGCCACGAACAGGGGCTAAGCCATTCACCCCTCCACTTT. Translation gives CASHEQGLSHSPLHF.

This chain links TRBV7-2 with TRBJ1-4; weak D call: TRBD1 (6 bases). CDR1 SGHTA and CDR2 FQGNSA come from the germline V gene. Trimming stripped 5 bases from V and 2 bases from J, with 18 bases between. There are 17 residues in the CDR3. The CDR3 region has the DNA TGTGCCAGCAGCACTGGGGTCGGGGGGGCCACTAATGAAAAACTGTTTTTT. Encoded protein: CASSTGVGGATNEKLFF. Full variable domain (remainder filled in from reference TRBV7-2 and TRBJ1-4): GAGVSQSPSNKVTEKGKDVELRCDPISGHTALYWYRQSLGQGLEFLIYFQGNSAPDKSGLPSDRFSAERTGGSVSTLTIQRTQQEDSAVYLCASSTGVGGATNEKLFFGSGTQLSVL.

The chain combines TRBV9 with TRBJ1-2, with TRBD1 matching 7 bases. Germline V gene sequence: CDR1 SGDLS, CDR2 YYNGEE. Trimming cost V 4 bases and J 2 bases; bases outside gene matches: 2. The CDR3 spans 13 residues. The CDR3 DNA reads TGTGCCAGCAGCACGACAGGGAACTATGGCTACACCTTC. Translated, it gives CASSTTGNYGYTF.